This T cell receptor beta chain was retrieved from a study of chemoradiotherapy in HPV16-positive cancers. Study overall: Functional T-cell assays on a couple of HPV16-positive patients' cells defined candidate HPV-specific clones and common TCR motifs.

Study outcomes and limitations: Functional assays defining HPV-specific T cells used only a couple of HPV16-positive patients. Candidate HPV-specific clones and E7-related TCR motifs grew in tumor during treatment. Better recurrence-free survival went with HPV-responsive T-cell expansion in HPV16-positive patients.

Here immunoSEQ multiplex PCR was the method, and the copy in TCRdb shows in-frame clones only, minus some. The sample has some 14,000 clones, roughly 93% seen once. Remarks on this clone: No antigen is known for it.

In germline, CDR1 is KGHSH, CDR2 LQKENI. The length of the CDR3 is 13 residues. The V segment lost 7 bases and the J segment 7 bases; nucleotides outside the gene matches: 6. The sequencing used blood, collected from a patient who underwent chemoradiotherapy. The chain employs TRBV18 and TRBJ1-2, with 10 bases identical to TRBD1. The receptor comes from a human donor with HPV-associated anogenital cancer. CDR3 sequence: CASYKTGGVGYTF. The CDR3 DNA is TGTGCCAGCTACAAGACAGGGGGCGTTGGCTACACCTTC.